This T cell receptor (beta chain) was profiled in a study of T-cell reconstitution after alpha-beta-depleted transplantation in children. It was with unique molecular identifiers that the TCRbeta library was prepared. TCRdb re-derived calls from the PCR reads in MiXCR, one entry per CDR3 protein. The data hold hundreds of thousands of distinct CDR3 sequences, with around a sixth observed a single time. The CDR3 has 15 residues. Trimming removed 5 bases from V and 6 bases from J; junction bases left unmatched: 9. Germline values: CDR1 MNHEY, CDR2 SMNVEV (reference sequence). The receptor was derived from a human donor who donated a stem cell graft to a child with acute myeloid leukemia. This specimen was PBMCs from the stem cell graft donor, taken from the stem cell graft. The J gene is TRBJ1-5, the V gene TRBV27, with 8 bases identical to TRBD1. Here the CDR3 DNA reads TGTGCCAGCAGTGTAACAGGGGGGTCGCGTCAGCCCCAGCATTTT. Protein product: CASSVTGGSRQPQHF.